This TCR beta chain was sequenced for a study of immune characterization of retroperitoneal liposarcoma. TCRdb reprocessed the PCR reads with MiXCR, giving one entry per CDR3 protein. The sample yields 9,900 or so distinct CDR3 sequences, around 28% seen once. This clonotype was observed at least ten times. This receptor was identified in a male donor with retroperitoneal liposarcoma. Sequenced material: tumor tissue.

DNA of the CDR3: TGTGCCAGCAGTGAGGGACAGGGGAGGTTGGAAGAGACCCAGTTCTTC. The encoded protein is CASSEGQGRLEETQFF. This sequence joins TRBV6-1 and TRBJ2-1, with 10 bases that match TRBD1. Unmatched junction bases numbered 15, after V lost 3 bases and J lost 13 bases. Per germline, CDR1 MNHNS and CDR2 SASEGT. This CDR3 is 16 amino acids long.